This T cell receptor (beta chain) originates from a study of T cells in tuberculosis. Study results and limitations: The TCR-beta difference was not significant; alpha differences partly reflected length. Active tuberculosis alpha repertoires lay closer to GMM-specific TCRs than controls'.

Time point reported: new active TB diagnosis, blood taken before or within 7 days of starting treatment. On average about 100,000 T cells per donor were immunosequenced. This clone was seen a handful of times. The antigen remains undetermined. The CDR3 is 14 amino acids. Trimming left V 4 bases short and J 1 base short, with 11 bases between. The germline V gene encodes CDR1 SGHRS and CDR2 YFSETQ. Sequencing was performed with immunoSEQ multiplex PCR; in TCRdb, only in-frame clones are kept and a portion is missing. The sample records roughly 34,000 clones, around nine tenths being singletons. The origin of this receptor is an adult with tuberculosis. The input for sequencing was PBMCs, taken at tuberculosis diagnosis. V and J are TRBV5-1 and TRBJ1-1; D ambiguous. The CDR3, as DNA: TGCGCCAGCAGCCTGAGCGGCGGGAACACTGAAGCTTTCTTT. Its translation is CASSLSGGNTEAFF. The full variable domain, with the rest looked up from reference TRBV5-1 and TRBJ1-1, is KAGVTQTPRYLIKTRGQQVTLSCSPISGHRSVSWYQQTPGQGLQFLFEYFSETQRNKGNFPGRFSGRQFSNSRSEMNVSTLELGDSALYLCASSLSGGNTEAFFGQGTRLTVV.